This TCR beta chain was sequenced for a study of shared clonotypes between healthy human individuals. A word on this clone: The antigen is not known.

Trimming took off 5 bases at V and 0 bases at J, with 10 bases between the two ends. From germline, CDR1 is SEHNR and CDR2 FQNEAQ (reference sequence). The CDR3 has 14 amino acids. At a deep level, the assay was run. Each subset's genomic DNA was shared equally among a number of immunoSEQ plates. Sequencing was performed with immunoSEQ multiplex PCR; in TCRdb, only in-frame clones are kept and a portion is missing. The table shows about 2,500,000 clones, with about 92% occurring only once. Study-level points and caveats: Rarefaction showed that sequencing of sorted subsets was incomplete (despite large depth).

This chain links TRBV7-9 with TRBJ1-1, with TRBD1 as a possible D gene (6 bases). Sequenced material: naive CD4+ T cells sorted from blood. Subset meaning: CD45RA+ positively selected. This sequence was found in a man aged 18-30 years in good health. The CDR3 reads CASSRQEMNTEAFF. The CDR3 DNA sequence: TGTGCCAGCAGCCGACAGGAAATGAACACTGAAGCTTTCTTT. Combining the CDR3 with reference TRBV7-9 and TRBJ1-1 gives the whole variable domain DTGVSQNPRHKITKRGQNVTFRCDPISEHNRLYWYRQTLGQGPEFLTYFQNEAQLEKSRLLSDRFSAERPKGSFSTLEIQRTEQGDSAMYLCASSRQEMNTEAFFGQGTRLTVV.